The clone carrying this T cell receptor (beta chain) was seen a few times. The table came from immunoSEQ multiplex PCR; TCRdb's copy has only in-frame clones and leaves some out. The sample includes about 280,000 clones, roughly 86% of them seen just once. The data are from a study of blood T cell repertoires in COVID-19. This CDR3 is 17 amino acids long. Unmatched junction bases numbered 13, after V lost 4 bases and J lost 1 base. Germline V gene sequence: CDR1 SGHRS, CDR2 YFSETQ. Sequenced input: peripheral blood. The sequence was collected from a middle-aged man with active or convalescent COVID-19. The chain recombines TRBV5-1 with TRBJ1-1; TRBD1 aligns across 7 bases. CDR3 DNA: TGCGCCAGCAGCCTACGACAGGGTCGTATACGGAACACTGAAGCTTTCTTT. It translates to CASSLRQGRIRNTEAFF. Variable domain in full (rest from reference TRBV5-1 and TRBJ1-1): KAGVTQTPRYLIKTRGQQVTLSCSPISGHRSVSWYQQTPGQGLQFLFEYFSETQRNKGNFPGRFSGRQFSNSRSEMNVSTLELGDSALYLCASSLRQGRIRNTEAFFGQGTRLTVV.